Listed below are T cell receptor beta chains from one sample, sequenced in a study of CD49a tissue-resident CD8 T cells in human skin. The assay was immunoSEQ multiplex PCR, and TCRdb's table has in-frame clones only and misses some. Altogether 1,100 or so clones are present, 60% to 85% being singletons, with the ten largest covering roughly a tenth. The sequenced material came from CD103- CD8+ T cells sorted from skin dermis. The source of these receptors is a human donor in good health. Each CDR3 is given with its conserved first and last residue. The order of the fields is clone size, D gene, J gene, CDR3 length, V gene, CDR3 protein, CDR3 DNA. The D gene is left open where the match is weak. Clone size appears in some rows only: once, few, many, or a class for an expanded clone.

>-|-|TRBJ1-3|16|TRBV9
CASSVLGGASGNTIYF
TGTGCCAGCAGCGTACTGGGAGGGGCCTCTGGAAACACCATATATTTT
>few|-|TRBJ2-1|11|TRBV10-3
CAISVGNEQFF
TGTGCCATCTCGGTCGGCAATGAGCAGTTCTTC
>once|TRBD2|TRBJ2-2|18|TRBV7-9
CASSLSSGLAKNTGELFF
TGTGCCAGCAGCTTATCTTCTGGACTAGCGAAGAACACCGGGGAGCTGTTTTTT
>few|-|TRBJ1-1|12|TRBV25-1
CASSPGNTEAFF
TGTGCCAGCAGTCCCGGGAACACTGAAGCTTTCTTT
>-|-|TRBJ2-2|17|TRBV30
CAWNGPHRRANTGELFF
TGTGCCTGGAATGGGCCACACAGGAGGGCGAACACCGGGGAGCTGTTTTTT
>once|TRBD1|TRBJ2-5|13|TRBV29-1
CSVLDRNQETQYF
TGCAGCGTTTTGGACAGGAACCAAGAGACCCAGTACTTC
>-|TRBD2|TRBJ2-3|17|TRBV7-2
CASSLEGLAGLTDTQYF
TGTGCCAGCAGCTTGGAGGGACTAGCGGGGCTCACAGATACGCAGTATTTT
>-|TRBD2|TRBJ2-1|15|TRBV9
CASSGTSGRVNEQFF
TGTGCCAGCAGCGGAACTAGCGGGAGGGTTAATGAGCAGTTCTTC
>once|-|TRBJ1-5|13|TRBV6-1
CASSPGDNQPQHF
TGTGCCAGCAGTCCAGGGGACAATCAGCCCCAGCATTTT
>-|-|TRBJ1-4|14|TRBV2
CASSDEGAAEKLFF
TGTGCCAGCAGTGATGAGGGCGCCGCTGAAAAACTGTTTTTT
>-|TRBD2|TRBJ2-1|16|TRBV7-7
CASSTGTSGSEDEQFF
TGTGCTAGCAGCACCGGGACTAGCGGGAGTGAGGATGAGCAGTTCTTC